What follows are 22 T cell receptor beta chains derived from one specimen sequenced in a study of blood T cell repertoires in COVID-19. Generated by immunoSEQ multiplex PCR, the TCRdb table keeps only in-frame clones and is missing some. The sample lists 20,000 to 30,000 clones, around four fifths seen once, with 2% to 2.5% in the top ten. The specimen was peripheral blood. These TCRs come from a woman aged 70 to 79 with COVID-19, enrolled during active disease.

The CDR3 spells CASSQGGRGDGYTF. The CDR3, as DNA: TGTGCCAGCAGCCAAGGGGGCAGGGGGGACGGCTACACCTTC. The chain joins TRBV3-1 (or the pseudogene TRBV3-2) to TRBJ1-2; 7 positions agree with TRBD1. Germline values: CDR1 LGHDT, CDR2 YNNKEL (reference sequence). V shed 1 base and J 8 bases; nucleotides not matched to a gene: 7. The CDR3 sequence is 14 residues long.

This clone was seen more than once but under ten times. This rearrangement joins TRBV19 to TRBJ2-3; 14 nucleotides line up with TRBD2. The germline CDR1 and CDR2 sequences are LNHDA and SQIVND (reference sequence). This CDR3 comprises 17 residues. V shed 4 bases, J shed 5 bases, and the junction held 8 bases outside the gene matches. CDR3 region: CASSTGTSGSREDTQYF. The CDR3 nucleotides read TGTGCCAGTAGTACGGGGACTAGCGGGAGCCGGGAAGATACGCAGTATTTT. The full variable domain, with the rest looked up from reference TRBV19 and TRBJ2-3, is DGGITQSPKYLFRKEGQNVTLSCEQNLNHDAMYWYRQDPGQGLRLIYYSQIVNDFQKGDIAEGYSVSREKKESFPLTVTSAQKNPTAFYLCASSTGTSGSREDTQYFGPGTRLTVL.

J is TRBJ1-5 and V is TRBV4-1, with TRBD1 identical over 8 bases. V gave up 4 bases and J gave up 6 bases; unmatched junction bases: 11. Germline V gene sequence: CDR1 MGHRA, CDR2 YSYEKL. The CDR3 extends over 16 amino acids. The CDR3 DNA follows: TGCGCCAGCAGCCTAACTCCGGGACAGGTGGGTCAGCCCCAGCATTTT. It encodes CASSLTPGQVGQPQHF.

J is TRBJ1-1 and V is TRBV6-5; 9 nucleotides match TRBD1. The CDR3 length is 16 residues. V gave up 0 bases and J gave up 1 base; unmatched junction bases: 3. Germline loops: CDR1 MNHEY, CDR2 SVGAGI. The CDR3 DNA is TGTGCCAGCAGTTACTCCGCGGGACAGGGGAACACTGAAGCTTTCTTT. Amino acids: CASSYSAGQGNTEAFF.

The genes are TRBV3-1 (or the pseudogene TRBV3-2) and TRBJ1-1, with unresolved D. CDR3 length: 13 residues. Trimming stripped 2 bases from V and 0 bases from J, with 4 bases between. In germline, CDR1 is LGHDT, CDR2 YNNKEL (reference sequence). The CDR3 DNA reads as TGTGCCAGCAGCCAAAATATGAACACTGAAGCTTTCTTT. Translation: CASSQNMNTEAFF.

This sequence joins TRBV5-4 and TRBJ1-5, with D uncertain. This CDR3 has 12 amino acids. Germline V CDR1 and CDR2: SGHNT, YYREEE (reference sequence). V shed 0 bases and J shed 7 bases, with 5 bases lying between them. The CDR3 coding sequence is TGTGCCAGCAGCTTGGCCGGGCAGCCCCAGCATTTT. It encodes CASSLAGQPQHF. The variable domain in full, with the rest retrieved from reference TRBV5-4 and TRBJ1-5, is ETGVTQSPTHLIKTRGQQVTLRCSSQSGHNTVSWYQQALGQGPQFIFQYYREEENGRGNFPPRFSGLQFPNYSSELNVNALELDDSALYLCASSLAGQPQHFGDGTRLSIL.

The chain links TRBV7-9 to TRBJ1-4; TRBD1 matches 8 bases. The CDR3 consists of 17 residues. In germline, CDR1 is SEHNR, CDR2 FQNEAQ (reference sequence). Germline trimming cut 5 bases from V and 5 bases from J; bases unmatched to any gene: 13. The CDR3 is CASSPDWPGTGNEKLFF. In DNA, the CDR3 is TGTGCCAGCAGCCCAGACTGGCCCGGGACAGGAAATGAAAAACTGTTTTTT.

In its sample, this clone was seen a few times. V usage is TRBV9 and J usage is TRBJ2-5; a weak D match, TRBD1 (5 bases). Germline CDR1 and CDR2: SGDLS and YYNGEE. The V end was cut by 0 bases, the J end by 1 base, with 7 bases between. The CDR3 is 14 residues long. The CDR3 coding sequence is TGTGCCAGCAGCGTAGGGGGCAGCCAAGAGACCCAGTACTTC. Translation: CASSVGGSQETQYF.

This chain uses TRBV7-2 with TRBJ2-5, with D uncertain. The CDR3 sequence is 11 residues long. With 3 bases removed from V and 5 bases from J, the gap between germline ends came to 4 bases. Per germline, CDR1 SGHTA and CDR2 FQGNSA. DNA of the CDR3: TGTGCCAGCAGCTTCTCGGAGACCCAGTACTTC. Protein: CASSFSETQYF.

The J gene is TRBJ2-3, the V gene TRBV3-1 (or the pseudogene TRBV3-2); 8 nucleotides line up with TRBD2. The CDR3 loop spans 15 amino acids. Losses at the gene ends were 1 base for V and 3 bases for J; bases not matched to a gene: 3. CDR1 and CDR2 from the germline V gene are LGHDT and YNNKEL (reference sequence). CDR3 DNA: TGTGCCAGCAGCCAAGTATCGGGGGGGACAGATACGCAGTATTTT. It specifies CASSQVSGGTDTQYF.

This rearrangement joins TRBV7-9 to TRBJ1-5; TRBD1 matches 8 bases. The J segment lost 5 bases and the V segment lost 0 bases, leaving 0 bases of the junction unmatched. Germline V gene lookup returns CDR1 SEHNR and CDR2 FQNEAQ (reference sequence). The CDR3 consists of 14 residues. The DNA of the CDR3 is TGTGCCAGCAGCTTAGCACAGGGGGATCAGCCCCAGCATTTT. This codes for CASSLAQGDQPQHF.

J is TRBJ1-6 and V is TRBV2, with D perhaps TRBD1 (5 bases). Trimming removed 6 bases at V and 7 bases at J, with 19 bases between. The CDR3 has 16 amino acids. Germline CDR1 and CDR2: SNHLY and FYNNEI. The CDR3 DNA is TGTGCCAGCAGCCCTGAGGGCGGGGGGACGAATTCACCCCTCCACTTT. Its translation is CASSPEGGGTNSPLHF.

The V call is TRBV3-1 (or the pseudogene TRBV3-2), the J call TRBJ2-3; D not resolved. Germline-derived CDR1 and CDR2 are LGHDT and YNNKEL (reference sequence). The CDR3 sequence is 14 residues long. Trimming stripped 2 bases from V and 0 bases from J, with 6 bases between. The CDR3: CASSQTQSTDTQYF. CDR3 in DNA: TGTGCCAGCAGCCAAACCCAGAGCACAGATACGCAGTATTTT.

V is TRBV4-2 and J is TRBJ1-2; D is perhaps TRBD1 (6 bases). Trimming stripped 0 bases from V and 4 bases from J, with 9 bases between. Germline-derived CDR1 and CDR2 are LGHNA and YNFKEQ. This CDR3 is built from 14 residues. CDR3 sequence (DNA): TGTGCCAGCAGCCAAGATTTGGACAGCTATGGCTACACCTTC. Protein product: CASSQDLDSYGYTF.

The V call is TRBV27, the J call TRBJ1-5; a possible D gene is TRBD1 (6 bases). The V end was cut by 2 bases, the J end by 1 base, with 12 bases between. The length of the CDR3 is 16 residues. Germline lookup yields CDR1 MNHEY and CDR2 SMNVEV (reference sequence). The CDR3 reads CASSLRGQGSNQPQHF. The DNA for the CDR3 is TGTGCCAGCAGTTTACGTGGGCAGGGGAGCAATCAGCCCCAGCATTTT.

The V and J genes are TRBV10-3 and TRBJ1-1; TRBD1 matches at 7 bases. This CDR3 is 14 amino acids long. Germline assignment: CDR1 ENHRY and CDR2 SYGVKD. V lost 3 bases to trimming and J lost 4 bases; unmatched junction nucleotides: 5. The CDR3 bases are TGTGCCATCAGTGACCGACAGGGTATCACTGAAGCTTTCTTT. Translating gives CAISDRQGITEAFF.

V is TRBV20-1 and J is TRBJ2-7; 7 positions agree with TRBD2. CDR1 is DFQATT and CDR2 is SNEGSKA in the germline V gene (reference sequence). The V gene end was trimmed by 8 bases and the J gene end by 3 bases; junction bases not matched to a gene: 4. The CDR3 covers 11 residues. CDR3 amino acids: CSILAGYEQYF. As DNA, the CDR3 is TGCAGTATATTAGCGGGCTACGAGCAGTACTTC.

The genes are TRBV7-7 and TRBJ2-3; 8 positions agree with TRBD1. The trim removed 5 bases at V and 4 bases at J, leaving 5 bases unmatched. Germline assignment: CDR1 SSHAT and CDR2 FNYEAQ (reference sequence). CDR3 length: 14 amino acids. CDR3 in amino acids: CASSQTGGSDTQYF. The DNA for the CDR3 is TGTGCCAGCAGCCAAACAGGGGGATCAGATACGCAGTATTTT. Full variable domain (outside the CDR3, taken from reference TRBV7-7 and TRBJ2-3): GAGVSQSPRYKVTKRGQDVTLRCDPISSHATLYWYQQALGQGPEFLTYFNYEAQPDKSGLPSDRFSAERPEGSISTLTIQRTEQRDSAMYRCASSQTGGSDTQYFGPGTRLTVL.

The CDR3 DNA reads as TGCGCCAGCAGCTTGGGTCCCCCCTCTTGGGGGGACACAGATACGCAGTATTTT. Protein sequence: CASSLGPPSWGDTDTQYF. The chain combines TRBV5-1 with TRBJ2-3, with TRBD2 as a possible D gene (6 bases). Trimming took off 0 bases at V and 2 bases at J, with 19 bases between the two ends. The CDR3 consists of 18 residues. The germline CDR1 and CDR2 sequences are SGHRS and YFSETQ.

The chain recombines TRBV7-9 with TRBJ1-2; 7 bases are a match to TRBD1. The germline CDR1 and CDR2 sequences are SEHNR and FQNEAQ (reference sequence). V shed 2 bases and J 4 bases; nucleotides not matched to a gene: 7. The CDR3 covers 15 residues. In DNA, the CDR3 is TGTGCCAGCAGCTTAACGCTAGGGGGCGGCTATGGCTACACCTTC. It yields the protein CASSLTLGGGYGYTF.

V is TRBV6-5 and J is TRBJ1-6; the match to TRBD1 covers 7 bases. The length of the CDR3 is 13 residues. Germline values: CDR1 MNHEY, CDR2 SVGAGI. The J segment lost 7 bases and the V segment lost 9 bases, leaving 6 bases of the junction unmatched. The CDR3 region has the DNA TGTGCCAGTCTACAGGGGACGAATTCACCCCTCCACTTT. Protein product: CASLQGTNSPLHF.

This chain joins TRBV6-1 and TRBJ1-5; a possible D gene is TRBD1 (5 bases). CDR3 length equals 19 residues. CDR1 MNHNS and CDR2 SASEGT come from the germline V gene. V lost 1 base and J lost 0, with 19 bases in between. CDR3 residues: CASSEVIRGSHYSNQPQHF. CDR3 bases: TGTGCCAGCAGTGAAGTAATCCGGGGGTCCCACTATAGCAATCAGCCCCAGCATTTT.